The present TCR beta chain was sequenced within a study of T-cell memory formation after mild COVID-19. Using its own MiXCR run on the 5' RACE reads, TCRdb lists one record per CDR3 protein. Here the sample spans about 180,000 distinct CDR3 sequences, roughly 17% being singletons. V trimming: 6 bases; J trimming: 8 bases; junction bases outside the gene matches: 12. Germline loops: CDR1 SGHRS, CDR2 YFSETQ. CDR3 size: 15 residues. The specimen was PBMCs or a T cell subset sorted from them (not recorded which). The receptor was isolated from an adult woman who had mild COVID-19 (a few samples of this study predate the infection). Cell type and time point are not known. The J gene is TRBJ1-4, the V gene TRBV5-1; 8 positions agree with TRBD1. In nucleotides, the CDR3 is TGCGCCAGCACCCTGACCGGACAGGGTTTCGAAAAACTGTTTTTT. Translating it yields CASTLTGQGFEKLFF.